The rows below give T cell receptor beta chains drawn from one sample of a study of blood T cell repertoires in COVID-19. Assay: immunoSEQ multiplex PCR; the TCRdb copy retains only in-frame clones and omits some. The sample has over 110,000 clones; 84% are singletons. The sequenced sample was PBMCs or T cells enriched from blood (not recorded which). These receptors came from a man in his fifties in a cohort exposed to, infected with or recovered from COVID-19 (not recorded which). CDR3s include the opening cysteine and the closing phenylalanine or tryptophan. D genes are given only for firm matches. The size of a clone is reported for some rows only, either as once, few or many, or as a class for expanded clones.

abundance: few
d_gene: .
j_gene: TRBJ1-1
v_gene: TRBV15
CDR3aa: CATSRDSGMGGITEAFF
CDR3nt: TGTGCCACCAGCAGAGATTCGGGTATGGGGGGGATCACTGAAGCTTTCTTT

abundance: once
d_gene: .
j_gene: TRBJ2-7
v_gene: TRBV13
CDR3aa: CASSPRSAREQYF
CDR3nt: TGTGCCAGCAGCCCTAGGAGTGCCCGCGAGCAGTACTTC

abundance: .
d_gene: .
j_gene: TRBJ2-3
v_gene: TRBV4-3
CDR3aa: CASSQGPGGGTDTQYF
CDR3nt: TGCGCCAGCAGCCAAGGGCCGGGTGGGGGGACAGATACGCAGTATTTT

abundance: .
d_gene: TRBD1
j_gene: TRBJ1-2
v_gene: TRBV4-3
CDR3aa: CASSAGTGVNYGYTF
CDR3nt: TGCGCCAGCAGCGCCGGCACAGGGGTTAACTATGGCTACACCTTC

abundance: .
d_gene: .
j_gene: TRBJ1-2
v_gene: TRBV6-5
CDR3aa: CASRLQGGYGYTF
CDR3nt: TGTGCCAGCAGGCTACAGGGTGGCTATGGCTACACCTTC

abundance: few
d_gene: TRBD1
j_gene: TRBJ2-7
v_gene: TRBV3-1/TRBV3-2
CDR3aa: CASSQMTGRTLFYEQYF
CDR3nt: TGTGCCAGCAGCCAAATGACAGGGAGAACTCTCTTCTACGAGCAGTACTTC

abundance: .
d_gene: TRBD1
j_gene: TRBJ2-7
v_gene: TRBV5-1
CDR3aa: CASSLGDRGYEQYF
CDR3nt: TGCGCCAGCAGCTTGGGGGACAGGGGGTACGAGCAGTACTTC

abundance: .
d_gene: .
j_gene: TRBJ1-1
v_gene: TRBV5-1
CDR3aa: CASSFGGAEAFF
CDR3nt: TGCGCCAGCAGCTTCGGGGGAGCTGAAGCTTTCTTT

abundance: .
d_gene: .
j_gene: TRBJ1-1
v_gene: TRBV11-2
CDR3aa: CASSLDGNMNTEAFF
CDR3nt: TGTGCCAGCAGCCTCGACGGGAACATGAACACTGAAGCTTTCTTT

abundance: .
d_gene: TRBD1
j_gene: TRBJ1-1
v_gene: TRBV15
CDR3aa: CATSRVTGQGFAEAFF
CDR3nt: TGTGCCACCAGCAGAGTGACGGGACAGGGTTTCGCTGAAGCTTTCTTT

abundance: .
d_gene: .
j_gene: TRBJ2-7
v_gene: TRBV12-3/TRBV12-4
CDR3aa: CASSQTTTYEQYF
CDR3nt: TGTGCCAGCAGTCAAACGACAACCTACGAGCAGTACTTC

abundance: .
d_gene: TRBD2
j_gene: TRBJ2-7
v_gene: TRBV27
CDR3aa: CASSSTSGGTEQYF
CDR3nt: TGTGCCAGCAGTTCGACTAGCGGGGGGACCGAGCAGTACTTC

abundance: .
d_gene: .
j_gene: TRBJ1-3
v_gene: TRBV19
CDR3aa: CASRTSSGNTIYF
CDR3nt: TGTGCCAGTAGGACTTCCTCTGGAAACACCATATATTTT

abundance: .
d_gene: TRBD2
j_gene: TRBJ2-5
v_gene: TRBV30
CDR3aa: CAWSTPSGGPPGETQYF
CDR3nt: TGTGCCTGGAGTACCCCCAGCGGGGGACCGCCAGGAGAGACCCAGTACTTC